This TCR beta chain emerged from a study of CD8+ T cells in alopecia areata (dated by TCRdb to 2017 to 2018). A note on the overall study: The treated patients took part in an open-label pilot trial in which moderate-to-severe alopecia areata was treated with oral tofacitinib at 5 to 10 mg twice daily. Tofacitinib was administered for 6 to 18 months, and 6 months of follow-up off drug were then conducted to assess delayed response and recurrence. Disease severity in treated patients was measured with the SALT score, which quantifies the percentage of affected scalp surface area. To study T cell clonal expansion in alopecia areata, the researchers applied high-throughput TCRbeta sequencing to both the C3H/HeJ mouse model and human patients. In humans, TCRbeta sequencing was performed on scalp tissue and on sorted CD4+ and CD8+ peripheral blood T cells from healthy controls and from patients with patchy or totalis/universalis alopecia areata. Biopsies were taken from tofacitinib-treated patients at baseline and at 4 and 24 weeks of treatment, and a later scalp biopsy was taken in several of the tofacitinib-treated patients. Scalp clonality was compared across normal scalp (n=4), patchy alopecia areata scalp (n=8), and alopecia totalis/universalis scalp (n=8). RNA was extracted with the PAXgene miRNA kit for fixed scalp, the miRNeasy kit for PBMCs, and the RNeasy kit for mouse skin. immunoSEQ multiplex PCR using 35 Vbeta forward primers and 13 Jbeta reverse primers was used to amplify TCRbeta CDR3 regions.

As to this clone: What this receptor recognizes is not known. Within one base of it there is no much larger clone, and no base qualities were kept.

There are 13 amino acids in the CDR3, from cysteine to phenylalanine inclusive. The retained sequence is limited to the CDR3, 39 bases, with the frame set at the first base. Trimming takes 4 bases from V and 0 bases from J, and the germline ends sit 9 bases apart. Based on the germline V gene, the CDR1 and CDR2 sequences are SQVTM and ANQGSEA. The sample's treatment or condition label, in plain terms: oral pan-JAK inhibitor, 5-10 mg twice daily. Lesional scalp punch biopsies and peripheral blood were collected from alopecia areata patients. PBMCs were separated by density centrifugation and stained for CD3, CD4 and CD8, after which CD4+ and CD8+ T cells were sorted on a FACSAria. Library method: the immunoSEQ multiplex PCR assay. For TCR sequencing, RNA was extracted from every sample and reverse transcribed into cDNA to serve as template. SuperScript III was used for first-strand cDNA synthesis, primed with a 2:1 mix of oligo-dT and random hexamers. A synthetic immune receptor repertoire was used to assess amplification bias, and residual bias was removed computationally. The authors processed their data as follows. Raw reads were preprocessed to remove errors, and CDR3 was defined by IMGT conventions from the conserved cysteine to phenylalanine. Clonality was computed by normalizing Shannon entropy by log2 of the number of productive unique TCRs and subtracting the result from 1. Whether each scalp clone was CD4 or CD8 was inferred by checking scalp TCRbeta sequences against the CD4 and CD8 repertoires from sorted blood. TCRdb re-hosts the immuneACCESS table, in-frame sequences only. Its copies lack some clones; in the studies checked, an unresolved V gene accounts for under half of them, and the cause for the rest is not known. V, J and clone size are taken as reported in that table, and D and trimming were inferred from the DNA itself. The sample table contains some 150,000 clones; only one count was recorded for 58% of them. The biggest ten clones account for around 15% of the sample.

Overall study outcomes, separate from this receptor: Tofacitinib significantly decreased scalp clonality and the number of expanded CD8+ clones among the top 100 scalp clones. Because the treated cohort was small and had just a single nonresponder, larger studies are needed to establish links between baseline CD8+ expansion and response. Scalp TCR repertoire analysis is complicated because resident alphabeta T cells in normal human skin are also sequenced, whereas mouse skin is dominated by gammadelta T cells. During tofacitinib treatment, many expanded lesional clones stuck around in both scalp and blood, and this persistence may partly explain why relapse happens after treatment is stopped. Higher clonality and more expanded CD8+ clones were observed in lesional scalp than in normal scalp, particularly in alopecia totalis/universalis, a finding suggestive of antigenic drive. Compared with mice, TCR sequences shared between patients were less clear, possibly partly because of HLA diversity across the patient population.

The source is a human donor with alopecia areata. The chain couples TRBV29-1 to TRBJ1-1; the D gene assignment is ambiguous. The sample was CD4+ T cells sorted from blood, taken at roughly week 55, from a patient treated with tofacitinib. CDR3 region: CSVGTIMNTEAFF. The DNA is TGCAGCGTTGGCACGATCATGAACACTGAAGCTTTCTTT.